A selection of T cell receptor beta chains follows, all from one sample in a study of PD-1 blockade in classical Hodgkin lymphoma. The assay was immunoSEQ multiplex PCR, and TCRdb's table has in-frame clones only and misses some. Of about 32,000 clones listed, around 82% are singletons. Sequences were derived from peripheral blood mononuclear cells (PBMCs), sampled before the fourth cycle of nivolumab. All receptors derive from a human donor with classical Hodgkin lymphoma. Each CDR3 is given with its conserved first and last residue. A D gene is named only where the DNA matches it firmly. Only part of the rows carry a size: once, few, many, or a class if the clone is expanded.

TRBV7-3	TRBJ2-3	TRBD2	NA	TGTGCCAGCAGCTCAGGACTAGCGGGATTGGTAGATACGCAGTATTTT	CASSSGLAGLVDTQYF
TRBV27	TRBJ1-5	TRBD1	NA	TGTGCCAGCAGCCCAGGGACAGGGGGACTTAGGGCCCAGCATTTT	CASSPGTGGLRAQHF
TRBV18	TRBJ1-3	NA	NA	TGTGCCAGCTCACCTGGGACATCTGGAAACACCATATATTTT	CASSPGTSGNTIYF
TRBV18	TRBJ2-2	NA	NA	TGTGCCAGCTCACAGGGAATTAACACCGGGGAGCTGTTTTTT	CASSQGINTGELFF
TRBV9	TRBJ1-2	NA	NA	TGTGCCAGCAGCCGATCAGGGATGGGCTATGGCTACACCTTC	CASSRSGMGYGYTF
TRBV5-1	TRBJ2-5	TRBD1	few	TGCGCCAGCACTTCGACAGGGGGGAAGGAGACCCAGTACTTC	CASTSTGGKETQYF
TRBV11-3	TRBJ1-5	NA	NA	TGTGCCAGCAGCCCTACCAGCTACGGGCCCCAGCATTTT	CASSPTSYGPQHF
TRBV12-5	TRBJ1-1	TRBD1	NA	TGTGCTAGTGGTACAGGGGGCAGGAACACTGAAGCTTTCTTT	CASGTGGRNTEAFF
TRBV7-2	TRBJ2-7	NA	few	TGTGCCAGCAGCTTCGGACTGTACCTCGAGCAGTACTTC	CASSFGLYLEQYF
TRBV18	TRBJ2-7	TRBD1	NA	TGTGCCAGCTCACCCGGACAGGGGGGTACCTACGAGCAGTACTTC	CASSPGQGGTYEQYF
TRBV25-1	TRBJ2-3	TRBD2	NA	TGTGCCAGCAGTGATTATAGCGGGAGCGTCCCAGATACGCAGTATTTT	CASSDYSGSVPDTQYF
TRBV7-2	TRBJ2-7	TRBD1	NA	TGTGCCAGCAGCCCCAGGACAGGATACAGCCACGAGCAGTACTTC	CASSPRTGYSHEQYF
TRBV10-3	TRBJ1-2	NA	NA	TGTGCCATTTCCGGGACACCCGATGGCTACACCTTC	CAISGTPDGYTF
TRBV4-2	TRBJ2-5	NA	NA	TGTGCCAGCAGCCAAGATATGGGGCGTAGGGCAGGCTCTTCCCAAGAGACCCAGTACTTC	CASSQDMGRRAGSSQETQYF
TRBV7-2	TRBJ1-3	NA	NA	TGTGCCAGCAGCTGGGACTCTGGAAACACCATATATTTT	CASSWDSGNTIYF
TRBV30	TRBJ2-1	TRBD2	NA	TGTGCCTGGAGTGTTGGTAGCGGGGGATACAATGAGCAGTTCTTC	CAWSVGSGGYNEQFF
TRBV11-3	TRBJ2-1	TRBD2	few	TGTGCCAGCAGCTTAGATGGGACTAGCGGGAGGGGCGAGCAGTTCTTC	CASSLDGTSGRGEQFF